This T cell receptor beta chain came from a study of CD8 T cells in ankylosing spondylitis. Study conclusions and caveats: The study identified a TCR beta motif of roughly eight highly homologous variants that appeared characteristic of ankylosing spondylitis blood. In synovial fluid and blood from reactive arthritis, some motif variants were previously reported.

Losses at the gene ends were 10 bases for V and 4 bases for J; bases not matched to a gene: 7. This CDR3 is 14 amino acids long. Germline V lookup: CDR1 ENHRY, CDR2 SYGVKD. By quantitative 5'-RACE with molecular barcodes, the TCR beta libraries were made. One entry per CDR3 protein, called by TCRdb with MiXCR from the 5' RACE reads. This table has about 230,000 distinct CDR3 sequences, approximately 7.6% appearing once. This clonotype was recorded at least ten times. Its antigen is unidentified. The clonotype comes from a female donor with ankylosing spondylitis or in good health (not recorded which). The chain is built from TRBV10-3 and TRBJ2-3; 11 bases agree with TRBD2. The sequencing input was blood, either unsorted or a sorted T cell fraction (not recorded which). The CDR3 reads CASRSSGRADTQYF. CDR3 bases: TGTGCCAGCCGGAGTAGCGGGAGGGCAGATACGCAGTATTTT.